These T cell receptor beta chains were read from a single sample in a study of beta chain features in type 1 diabetes. Assay: immunoSEQ multiplex PCR; the TCRdb copy retains only in-frame clones and omits some. This table has some 290,000 clones, around 22% appearing once. Material: naive CD4+ T cells from blood. These receptors were obtained from a woman aged 25 to 39 with type 1 diabetes. CDR3s include the opening cysteine and the closing phenylalanine or tryptophan. The D gene is left open where the match is weak. The size field is filled for only some rows; it gives once, few, many or a size class.

clone_size: -
j_call: TRBJ1-5
d_call: -
v_call: TRBV9
cdr3_nt: TGTGCCAGCAGCGTAGACACAAACAATCAGCCCCAGCATTTT
cdr3_aa: CASSVDTNNQPQHF

clone_size: -
j_call: TRBJ2-3
d_call: -
v_call: TRBV5-1
cdr3_nt: TGCGCCAGCAGCACGGACTCTCCAGATACGCAGTATTTT
cdr3_aa: CASSTDSPDTQYF

clone_size: few
j_call: TRBJ2-1
d_call: -
v_call: TRBV5-6
cdr3_nt: TGTGCCAGCAGCTTGATGGTAGCGGAAAACTACAATGAGCAGTTCTTC
cdr3_aa: CASSLMVAENYNEQFF

clone_size: -
j_call: TRBJ2-7
d_call: TRBD2
v_call: TRBV7-2
cdr3_nt: TGTGCCAGCAGCTTAGGTTCGGGGGGGGCCTACGAGCAGTACTTC
cdr3_aa: CASSLGSGGAYEQYF

clone_size: -
j_call: TRBJ2-1
d_call: TRBD2
v_call: TRBV19
cdr3_nt: TGTGCCAGTAGTCCCCGGAAGAGCGGGGCCTCTCGGGAGCAGTTCTTC
cdr3_aa: CASSPRKSGASREQFF

clone_size: -
j_call: TRBJ1-1
d_call: -
v_call: TRBV6-6
cdr3_nt: TGTGCCAGCAGTTATCCCGACTTC
cdr3_aa: CASSYPDF

clone_size: few
j_call: TRBJ1-5
d_call: -
v_call: TRBV23-1
cdr3_nt: TGCGCCAGCAGTCAGGGGGCGGATCAGCCCCAGCATTTT
cdr3_aa: CASSQGADQPQHF

clone_size: -
j_call: TRBJ2-1
d_call: TRBD2
v_call: TRBV9
cdr3_nt: TGTGCCAGCAGCGTAGCCCCAGGGACTAGCTCCTACAATGAGCAGTTCTTC
cdr3_aa: CASSVAPGTSSYNEQFF

clone_size: few
j_call: TRBJ2-1
d_call: -
v_call: TRBV11-2
cdr3_nt: TGTGCCAGCAGCTTAGCTCCCTACAATGAGCAGTTCTTC
cdr3_aa: CASSLAPYNEQFF

clone_size: -
j_call: TRBJ1-2
d_call: -
v_call: TRBV29-1
cdr3_nt: TGCAGCATAACCAACCCGGAGAACTATGGCTACACCTTC
cdr3_aa: CSITNPENYGYTF

clone_size: -
j_call: TRBJ2-7
d_call: -
v_call: TRBV5-1
cdr3_nt: TGCGCCAGCAGCCCCATCCAGCCCGACACCTACGAGCAGTACTTC
cdr3_aa: CASSPIQPDTYEQYF

clone_size: -
j_call: TRBJ2-7
d_call: -
v_call: TRBV10-3
cdr3_nt: TGTGCCATCAGTCCGGGACTGCCGACCATCTACGAGCAGTACTTC
cdr3_aa: CAISPGLPTIYEQYF

clone_size: few
j_call: TRBJ1-1
d_call: -
v_call: TRBV18
cdr3_nt: TGTGCCAGCTCACCGAACCATGGCGGCCACACTGAAGCTTTCTTT
cdr3_aa: CASSPNHGGHTEAFF

clone_size: few
j_call: TRBJ2-1
d_call: -
v_call: TRBV15
cdr3_nt: TGTGCCACCAGCAGCGGGGGCTACAATGAGCAGTTCTTC
cdr3_aa: CATSSGGYNEQFF

clone_size: -
j_call: TRBJ2-1
d_call: TRBD2
v_call: TRBV11-2
cdr3_nt: TGTGCCAGCTCGCCGATAGCGGGAGGCTATGAGCAGTTCTTC
cdr3_aa: CASSPIAGGYEQFF

clone_size: -
j_call: TRBJ1-1
d_call: -
v_call: TRBV10-2
cdr3_nt: TGCGCCAGCAGTGACACAGGTGACACTGAAGCTTTCTTT
cdr3_aa: CASSDTGDTEAFF

clone_size: -
j_call: TRBJ2-2
d_call: -
v_call: TRBV7-8
cdr3_nt: TGTGCCAGCAGCCTCCGGGTCGGGGAGCTGTTTTTT
cdr3_aa: CASSLRVGELFF

clone_size: few
j_call: TRBJ2-1
d_call: -
v_call: TRBV5-1
cdr3_nt: TGCGCCACCTCAAGGGGGTCCCACAACAATGAGCAGTTCTTC
cdr3_aa: CATSRGSHNNEQFF

clone_size: -
j_call: TRBJ1-5
d_call: TRBD1
v_call: TRBV28
cdr3_nt: TGTGCCAGCGAGACAGGGACGCGGCAGCCCCAGCATTTT
cdr3_aa: CASETGTRQPQHF

clone_size: -
j_call: TRBJ2-2
d_call: TRBD2
v_call: TRBV30
cdr3_nt: TGTGCCTGGAGTCCGGCTAGCGGACCCTGGGAGCTGTTTTTT
cdr3_aa: CAWSPASGPWELFF

clone_size: few
j_call: TRBJ2-7
d_call: -
v_call: TRBV5-1
cdr3_nt: TGCGCCAGCACCCCTCCCCACGGCTACGAGCAGTACTTC
cdr3_aa: CASTPPHGYEQYF

clone_size: -
j_call: TRBJ1-5
d_call: -
v_call: TRBV19
cdr3_nt: TGTGCCAGCCGGGATAGCAATCAGCCCCAGCATTTT
cdr3_aa: CASRDSNQPQHF

clone_size: -
j_call: TRBJ2-5
d_call: -
v_call: TRBV23-1
cdr3_nt: TGCGCCAGCAGTCAATCCCCGTTGGGGGAGGTGGACCAAGAGACCCAGTACTTC
cdr3_aa: CASSQSPLGEVDQETQYF

clone_size: -
j_call: TRBJ2-1
d_call: TRBD2
v_call: TRBV29-1
cdr3_nt: TGCAGCGTCACCGGACTAGCGGGATTATACAATGAGCAGTTCTTC
cdr3_aa: CSVTGLAGLYNEQFF

clone_size: -
j_call: TRBJ2-1
d_call: TRBD2
v_call: TRBV30
cdr3_nt: TGTGCCTGCCCCGCGGGGACTAGCGGGGGTAAGCAGTTCTTC
cdr3_aa: CACPAGTSGGKQFF

clone_size: -
j_call: TRBJ1-2
d_call: TRBD1
v_call: TRBV15
cdr3_nt: TGTGCCACCAGCAGCACGACCCGCGGGACAGGGCCGTTCTACGGCTACACCTTC
cdr3_aa: CATSSTTRGTGPFYGYTF

clone_size: few
j_call: TRBJ1-4
d_call: -
v_call: TRBV9
cdr3_nt: TGTGCCAGCAGCGTAGACCCGGGAAGTGAAAAACTGTTTTTT
cdr3_aa: CASSVDPGSEKLFF

clone_size: few
j_call: TRBJ2-5
d_call: TRBD2
v_call: TRBV25-1
cdr3_nt: TGTGCCAGCAGACTAGCGGGGGTTGAGACCCAGTACTTC
cdr3_aa: CASRLAGVETQYF

clone_size: -
j_call: TRBJ2-5
d_call: -
v_call: TRBV21-1
cdr3_nt: TGTGCCAGCAGCACCCGGACTAGCGGGCCGCAAGAGACCCAGTACTTC
cdr3_aa: CASSTRTSGPQETQYF

clone_size: few
j_call: TRBJ2-5
d_call: TRBD2
v_call: TRBV19
cdr3_nt: TGTGCCAGTGGGGGAGGGCAAGAGACCCAGTACTTC
cdr3_aa: CASGGGQETQYF

clone_size: few
j_call: TRBJ2-7
d_call: -
v_call: TRBV28
cdr3_nt: TGTGCCAGCAGGGGACAGACAGGGACTTACTACGAGCAGTACTTC
cdr3_aa: CASRGQTGTYYEQYF

clone_size: -
j_call: TRBJ1-1
d_call: -
v_call: TRBV15
cdr3_nt: TGTGCCACCAGCAGAGGAGTTGTGGCTGAAGCTTTCTTT
cdr3_aa: CATSRGVVAEAFF

clone_size: few
j_call: TRBJ2-2
d_call: TRBD2
v_call: TRBV28
cdr3_nt: TGTGCCAGCAGTCCCGGGACTAGGGGGAGCGGCGGGGAGCTGTTTTTT
cdr3_aa: CASSPGTRGSGGELFF

clone_size: few
j_call: TRBJ1-4
d_call: TRBD1
v_call: TRBV12-5
cdr3_nt: TGTGCTAGTGTCAACGGACAGGGAACCCTAGGGCGGGAAAAACTGTTTTTT
cdr3_aa: CASVNGQGTLGREKLFF

clone_size: -
j_call: TRBJ2-7
d_call: -
v_call: TRBV5-4
cdr3_nt: TGTGCCAGCACCCCCCCCGGTCGCGGTGGCGAGCAGTACTTC
cdr3_aa: CASTPPGRGGEQYF

clone_size: few
j_call: TRBJ2-1
d_call: -
v_call: TRBV2
cdr3_nt: TGTGCCGGGGGCCCGGGACAATACAATGAGCAGTTCTTC
cdr3_aa: CAGGPGQYNEQFF

clone_size: -
j_call: TRBJ2-1
d_call: TRBD2
v_call: TRBV6-6
cdr3_nt: TGTGCCAGCAGTTCCCTAGCGGGAGGGATCAATGAGCAGTTCTTC
cdr3_aa: CASSSLAGGINEQFF

clone_size: -
j_call: TRBJ2-3
d_call: TRBD2
v_call: TRBV15
cdr3_nt: TGTGCCACCAGCAGAGGAGCGGGAGGGCCCACAGATACGCAGTATTTT
cdr3_aa: CATSRGAGGPTDTQYF

clone_size: -
j_call: TRBJ2-5
d_call: TRBD1
v_call: TRBV18
cdr3_nt: TGTGCCAGCTCACCACCGGGACAGGGGCGAGAGACCCAGTACTTC
cdr3_aa: CASSPPGQGRETQYF

clone_size: -
j_call: TRBJ2-5
d_call: TRBD2
v_call: TRBV7-9
cdr3_nt: TGTGCCAGCAGGGTAGCGGGCTTACAAGAGACCCAGTACTTC
cdr3_aa: CASRVAGLQETQYF

clone_size: -
j_call: TRBJ1-5
d_call: TRBD1
v_call: TRBV7-9
cdr3_nt: TGTGCCAGCAGCTTAGCCAAACCGGGACAGATAATCAATCAGCCCCAGCATTTT
cdr3_aa: CASSLAKPGQIINQPQHF